Sequencing of this TCR beta chain was carried out in a study of human T cells and chemical hapten exposure. Noted time point: patch test 1, 2 weeks after DPC sensitization. The treatment was: therapeutic diphenylcyclopropenone sensitization with weekly scalp DPC. On this clonotype itself: Its antigen is still unknown.

Germline CDR1 is SQVTM and CDR2 is ANQGSEA. The V gene end was trimmed by 6 bases and the J gene end by 6 bases; junction bases not matched to a gene: 6. CDR3 length: 12 amino acids. MiXCR, run by TCRdb on the RACE reads, gives a single entry per CDR3 protein. The sample contains about 70,000 distinct CDR3 sequences, over 7.5% of which appear only once. Whole-study results and caveats: Among expanded TCRs, significantly more large CDR3 similarity clusters formed than among controls.

The source was whole blood, collected in connection with sensitization to the hapten diphenylcyclopropenone (DPC). The chain couples TRBV29-1 to TRBJ1-2; TRBD1 agrees at 8 bases. The source is a woman between 40 and 50 years old with alopecia areata. Some clones in this sample may be carry-over from other donors' samples. The CDR3 sequence is CSVEDREDGYTF. CDR3 bases: TGCAGCGTGGAGGACAGGGAAGATGGCTACACCTTC.